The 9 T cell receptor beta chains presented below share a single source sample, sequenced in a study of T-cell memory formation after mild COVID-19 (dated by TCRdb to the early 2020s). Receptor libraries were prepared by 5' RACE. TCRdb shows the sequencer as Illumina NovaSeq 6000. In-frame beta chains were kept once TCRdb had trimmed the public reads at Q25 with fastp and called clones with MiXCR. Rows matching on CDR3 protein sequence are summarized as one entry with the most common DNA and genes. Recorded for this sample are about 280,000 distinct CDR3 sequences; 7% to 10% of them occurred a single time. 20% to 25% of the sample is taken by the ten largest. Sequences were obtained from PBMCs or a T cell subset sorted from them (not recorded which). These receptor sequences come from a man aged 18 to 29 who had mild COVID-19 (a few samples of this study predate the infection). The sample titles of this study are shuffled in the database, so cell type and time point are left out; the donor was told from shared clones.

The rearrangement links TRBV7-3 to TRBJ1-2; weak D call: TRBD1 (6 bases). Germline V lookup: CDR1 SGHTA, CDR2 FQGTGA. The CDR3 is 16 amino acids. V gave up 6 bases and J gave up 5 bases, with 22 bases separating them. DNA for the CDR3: TGTGCCAGCAGTATTCGCAGGGGTTCGTGGGTGTATGGCTACACCTTC. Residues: CASSIRRGSWVYGYTF.

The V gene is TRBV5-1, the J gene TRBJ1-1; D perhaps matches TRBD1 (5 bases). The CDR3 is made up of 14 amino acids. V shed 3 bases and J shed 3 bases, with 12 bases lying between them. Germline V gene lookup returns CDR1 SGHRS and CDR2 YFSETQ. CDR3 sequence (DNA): TGCGCCAGCAGCTCACCTAGCAGGGACACTGAAGCTTTCTTT. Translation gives CASSSPSRDTEAFF.

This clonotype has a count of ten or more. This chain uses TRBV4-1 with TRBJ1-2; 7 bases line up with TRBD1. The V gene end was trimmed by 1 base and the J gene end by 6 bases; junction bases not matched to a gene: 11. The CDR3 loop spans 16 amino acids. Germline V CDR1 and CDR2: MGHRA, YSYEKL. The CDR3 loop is CASSQVLRRQGHGYTF. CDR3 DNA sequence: TGCGCCAGCAGCCAAGTTTTACGTCGACAGGGCCATGGCTACACCTTC.

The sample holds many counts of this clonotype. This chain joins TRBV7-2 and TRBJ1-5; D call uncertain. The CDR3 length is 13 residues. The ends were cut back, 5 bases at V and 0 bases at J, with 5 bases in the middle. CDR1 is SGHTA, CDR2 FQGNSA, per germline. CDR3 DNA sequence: TGTGCCAGCAGCGGTGATAGCAATCAGCCCCAGCATTTT. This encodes CASSGDSNQPQHF.

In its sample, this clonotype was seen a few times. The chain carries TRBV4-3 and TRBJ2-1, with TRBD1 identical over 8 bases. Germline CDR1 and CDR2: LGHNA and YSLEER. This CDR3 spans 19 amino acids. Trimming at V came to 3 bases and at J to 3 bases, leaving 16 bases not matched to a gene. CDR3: CASSQTGQGANYFYNEQFF. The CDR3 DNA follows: TGCGCCAGCAGCCAGACCGGGCAGGGGGCGAACTACTTCTACAATGAGCAGTTCTTC.

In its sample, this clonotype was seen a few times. The CDR3 here is CASSQDLGLAGTLAKNIQYF. CDR3 bases: TGTGCCAGCAGCCAAGATCTAGGGCTAGCGGGTACCCTAGCCAAAAACATTCAGTACTTC. The V and J genes are TRBV4-2 and TRBJ2-4; 8 nucleotides agree with TRBD2. V shed 0 bases and J 0 bases; nucleotides not matched to a gene: 13. The CDR3 is 20 residues long. CDR1 is LGHNA and CDR2 is YNFKEQ in the germline V gene.

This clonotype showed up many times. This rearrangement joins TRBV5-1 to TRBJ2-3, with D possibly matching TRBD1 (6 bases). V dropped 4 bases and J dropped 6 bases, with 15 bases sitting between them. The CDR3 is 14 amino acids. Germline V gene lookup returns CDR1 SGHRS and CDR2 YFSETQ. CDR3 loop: CASSTQGYPDTQYF. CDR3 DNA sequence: TGCGCCAGCAGCACTCAGGGGTATCCGGATACGCAGTATTTT.

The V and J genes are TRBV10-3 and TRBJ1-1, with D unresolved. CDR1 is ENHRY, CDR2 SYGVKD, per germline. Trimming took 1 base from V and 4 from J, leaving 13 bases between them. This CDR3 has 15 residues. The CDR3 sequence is CAISEFLQVGTEAFF. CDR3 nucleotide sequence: TGTGCCATCAGTGAGTTTCTCCAGGTTGGCACTGAAGCTTTCTTT.

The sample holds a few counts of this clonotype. In nucleotides, the CDR3 is TGCAGTGCTGCAAGAGCGGGGGGGGGCACAGATACGCAGTATTTT. Residues: CSAARAGGGTDTQYF. This rearrangement joins TRBV20-1 to TRBJ2-3, with 10 bases matching TRBD2. The trim removed 5 bases at V and 1 base at J, leaving 6 bases unmatched. Germline V CDR1 and CDR2: DFQATT, SNEGSKA (reference sequence). The CDR3 runs to 15 residues.